The source of this T cell receptor beta chain is a study of blood T cells in healthy people across ages. Points from the study as a whole: Among long-lived donors, naive CD4+ cells were more numerous and diversity higher than in aged donors.

Through a sample-barcoded 5' primer and a J-beta primer mix, a second PCR was run for 7 to 11 cycles. TCRdb ran MiXCR on the 5' RACE reads and lists one entry per CDR3 protein. Among about 730,000 distinct CDR3 sequences, 43% were seen once, and the ten largest hold 20% to 25%. Per germline, CDR1 DFQATT and CDR2 SNEGSKA (reference sequence). The CDR3 has 13 amino acids. V lost 4 bases to trimming and J lost 2 bases; unmatched junction nucleotides: 3. With respect to this clonotype: Its antigen remains unidentified.

Investigators took around 10 milliliters of peripheral blood from every donor. Sequencing used blood. The chain combines TRBV20-1 with TRBJ2-5, with 8 bases lining up with TRBD2. The TCR comes from a woman aged 55-69 years in good health. In DNA form, the CDR3 reads TGCAGTGCTATCCGGGGGGGGCAAGAGACCCAGTACTTC. Translating gives CSAIRGGQETQYF.